These 25 T cell receptor beta chains came from one sample sequenced in a study of blood T cell repertoires in COVID-19. Repertoires were generated with immunoSEQ multiplex PCR, while TCRdb's copy carries only in-frame clones and drops some. The sample shows 250,000 to 300,000 clones, approximately 82% of them seen only once. Sample: PBMCs or T cells enriched from blood (not recorded which). Receptor source: a man between 35 and 55 years old who had been exposed to COVID-19.

V usage is TRBV29-1 and J usage is TRBJ1-5; D remains unclear. CDR1 and CDR2 (germline): SQVTM, ANQGSEA. The V end was cut by 1 base, the J end by 3 bases, with 7 bases between. CDR3 length equals 13 residues. This CDR3 is CSVEVSVNQPQHF. The DNA of the CDR3 is TGCAGCGTTGAAGTCTCAGTCAATCAGCCCCAGCATTTT.

The V and J genes are TRBV3-1 (or the pseudogene TRBV3-2) and TRBJ2-2; 7 nucleotides line up with TRBD2. Germline loops: CDR1 LGHDT, CDR2 YNNKEL (reference sequence). J lost 7 bases, V lost 1 base, and 9 bases had no gene match. CDR3 length equals 16 residues. The CDR3 protein is CASSQVAGTIIGELFF. In DNA form, the CDR3 reads TGTGCCAGCAGCCAAGTAGCGGGTACGATCATCGGGGAGCTGTTTTTT.

This clone was seen more than once but under ten times. The chain couples TRBV6-5 to TRBJ1-4, with TRBD1 matching over 11 bases. Germline values: CDR1 MNHEY, CDR2 SVGAGI. V was pared by 7 bases and J by 10 bases, with 8 bases of the junction left unmatched. This CDR3 spans 14 amino acids. The CDR3 DNA follows: TGTGCCAGCACCGAGGGGACAGGGGGGAGAAAACTGTTTTTT. This sequence encodes CASTEGTGGRKLFF.

The V call is TRBV6-5, the J call TRBJ1-4; a weak D match, TRBD1 (5 bases). The ends were cut back, 6 bases at V and 8 bases at J, with 16 bases in the middle. Germline-derived CDR1 and CDR2 are MNHEY and SVGAGI. This CDR3 spans 14 amino acids. The CDR3 reads CASREGPRWEKLFF. CDR3 sequence (DNA): TGTGCCAGCAGGGAGGGACCGAGGTGGGAAAAACTGTTTTTT.

This rearrangement joins TRBV5-4 to TRBJ2-2, with D perhaps matching TRBD2 (5 bases). Trimming removed 4 bases at V and 5 bases at J, with 12 bases between. In germline, CDR1 is SGHNT, CDR2 YYREEE (reference sequence). The CDR3 has 14 amino acids. The CDR3 spells CASSKLEGTGELFF. Here the CDR3 DNA reads TGTGCCAGCAGCAAACTAGAGGGAACCGGGGAGCTGTTTTTT.

Only a few counts were recorded for this clone. The genes are TRBV11-2 and TRBJ2-3; TRBD2 matches at 10 bases. This CDR3 has 15 amino acids. The germline CDR1 and CDR2 sequences are SGHAT and FQNNGV. V shed 5 bases, J shed 1 base, and the junction held 3 bases outside the gene matches. The CDR3 bases are TGTGCCAGCAGCATAGGGACTAGCGGCACAGATACGCAGTATTTT. It is translated as CASSIGTSGTDTQYF.

This clone showed up just a few times. The chain links TRBV9 to TRBJ1-3; D is perhaps TRBD1 (6 bases). Germline V CDR1 and CDR2: SGDLS, YYNGEE. This CDR3 has 18 amino acids. Trimming removed 3 bases at V and 0 bases at J, with 19 bases between. The CDR3 nucleotides are TGTGCCAGCAGCGGGCCGCTGACAGGCCATATCTCTGGAAACACCATATATTTT. Amino acids: CASSGPLTGHISGNTIYF.

This chain connects TRBV6-4 to TRBJ2-2; no clear D. The germline V gene encodes CDR1 MRHNA and CDR2 SNTAGT. The germline V and J ends were trimmed by 7 bases and 0 bases, with 9 bases remaining between them. The CDR3 length is 14 residues. The CDR3 loop reads CASTTSANTGELFF. CDR3 DNA: TGTGCCAGCACGACATCTGCGAACACCGGGGAGCTGTTTTTT.

The gene calls are TRBV21-1 and TRBJ2-3; the table's TRBD2 call for D was not verified on the DNA. TRBV21-1 is a recognized pseudogene. The CDR3 runs to 18 residues. This CDR3 is CASSKTHLAGGLTDTQYF. In nucleotides, the CDR3 is TGTGCCAGCAGCAAAACCCACCTAGCGGGAGGTCTCACAGATACGCAGTATTTT.

This clone occurred a few times. This chain connects TRBV5-4 to TRBJ1-1, with D perhaps matching TRBD1 (5 bases). The length of the CDR3 is 15 residues. The germline gives CDR1 SGHNT, CDR2 YYREEE (reference sequence). Deletions cut 6 bases from V and 1 base from J, with 16 bases between. CDR3 sequence: CASIKTGGTNTEAFF. The DNA for the CDR3 is TGTGCCAGCATCAAAACGGGGGGAACGAACACTGAAGCTTTCTTT.

The chain has TRBV2 and TRBJ2-5; 12 positions match TRBD2. V lost 6 bases, J lost 4 bases, and 9 bases stayed unmatched. Per the germline V gene, CDR1 is SNHLY and CDR2 is FYNNEI. The CDR3 loop spans 16 amino acids. Here the CDR3 DNA reads TGTGCCAGCAGGACTAGCGGGAGCCCTCGGGGAGAGACCCAGTACTTC. Amino acid sequence: CASRTSGSPRGETQYF.

This clone was detected only once. V usage is TRBV27 and J usage is TRBJ1-5, with D perhaps TRBD1 (5 bases). CDR1 and CDR2 from the germline V gene are MNHEY and SMNVEV (reference sequence). The CDR3 extends over 15 amino acids. Trimming pared 0 bases from V and 6 bases from J, leaving 12 bases between. In DNA, the CDR3 is TGTGCCAGCAGTTTATCTCCAGGTCAGGGTCAGCCCCAGCATTTT. Protein: CASSLSPGQGQPQHF.

The rearrangement uses TRBV19 and TRBJ1-5; 9 bases map to TRBD1. The V gene's germline CDR1 is LNHDA and CDR2 SQIVND (reference sequence). J gave up 5 bases and V 5 bases, and 10 bases lay outside the gene matches. CDR3 length: 16 residues. The CDR3 protein is CASSVITGGAYQPQHF. The CDR3 DNA reads TGTGCCAGTAGTGTAATTACAGGGGGCGCCTATCAGCCCCAGCATTTT.

The gene calls are TRBV3-1 (or the pseudogene TRBV3-2) and TRBJ1-1, with D possibly being TRBD1 (5 bases). Germline loops: CDR1 LGHDT, CDR2 YNNKEL (reference sequence). This CDR3 is 14 amino acids long. V gave up 0 bases and J gave up 10 bases, with 15 bases separating them. This CDR3 is CASSQEGGRAVAFF. In DNA, the CDR3 is TGTGCCAGCAGCCAAGAGGGGGGTAGGGCGGTAGCTTTCTTT.

The chain combines TRBV18 with TRBJ1-1; perhaps TRBD1 as D (5 bases). Germline V gives CDR1 KGHSH, CDR2 LQKENI. V was cut by 5 bases and J by 4 bases, with 8 bases left in between. The CDR3 spans 12 residues. The CDR3 sequence: CASSSGGTEAFF. CDR3 nucleotides: TGTGCCAGCTCATCGGGGGGCACTGAAGCTTTCTTT.

The chain has TRBV7-9 and TRBJ1-4, with unresolved D. Trimming stripped 2 bases from V and 5 bases from J, with 15 bases between. Germline loops: CDR1 SEHNR, CDR2 FQNEAQ (reference sequence). The CDR3 loop spans 16 amino acids. CDR3 protein: CASSLYVGGGNEKLFF. As DNA, the CDR3 is TGTGCCAGCAGCTTATACGTCGGCGGAGGGAATGAAAAACTGTTTTTT.

The rearrangement joins TRBV25-1 to TRBJ2-3; tentative D call: TRBD1 (5 bases). With 6 bases removed from V and 6 bases from J, the gap between germline ends came to 16 bases. Germline CDR1 and CDR2: MGHDK and SYGVNS. The CDR3 runs to 14 residues. CDR3 DNA: TGTGCCAGCAGCCCTGGTGGGGCTTCTGATACGCAGTATTTT. Its protein is CASSPGGASDTQYF.

The rearrangement uses TRBV7-9 and TRBJ2-1, with D possibly matching TRBD2 (6 bases). Germline V gene sequence: CDR1 SEHNR, CDR2 FQNEAQ (reference sequence). Trimming took off 11 bases at V and 0 bases at J, with 17 bases between the two ends. The CDR3 is 15 residues long. DNA for the CDR3: TGTGCCGGAAGCCATCTAGCGACCTCCTACAATGAGCAGTTCTTC. Translation gives CAGSHLATSYNEQFF.

This clone was observed a single time. The V and J genes are TRBV1 and TRBJ2-3; the tabulated D call, TRBD2, remains unverified against the DNA. TRBV1 is reported as a pseudogene. The CDR3 is 19 residues long. The CDR3 region is CTSSLPLALREGHADTQYF. The CDR3 DNA follows: TGCACCAGCAGCTTACCCTTAGCGTTGCGGGAGGGTCACGCAGATACGCAGTATTTT.

The V call is TRBV10-3, the J call TRBJ2-1; the match to TRBD2 covers 11 bases. The germline gives CDR1 ENHRY, CDR2 SYGVKD. J gave up 9 bases and V 3 bases, and 7 bases lay outside the gene matches. The CDR3 totals 15 residues. The CDR3 nucleotides read TGTGCCATCAGTGACCTCGGACTAGCGGGTAGTGAGCAGTTCTTC. Protein sequence: CAISDLGLAGSEQFF.

This chain connects TRBV3-1 (or the pseudogene TRBV3-2) to TRBJ2-7; possible D gene TRBD2, 5 bases. Germline loops: CDR1 LGHDT, CDR2 YNNKEL (reference sequence). Trimming stripped 4 bases from V and 6 bases from J, with 16 bases between. The CDR3 totals 14 residues. The CDR3 DNA follows: TGTGCCAGCAGCCGACTATCAGCCGGAGGCGAGCAGTACTTC. Its protein product is CASSRLSAGGEQYF.

CDR3 DNA: TGCGCCAGCAGCCAAACCATCGGGACAGGGTTCACCGGGGAGCTGTTTTTT. Translating it yields CASSQTIGTGFTGELFF. V and J are TRBV4-1 and TRBJ2-2, with 9 positions matching TRBD1. Unmatched junction bases numbered 8, after V lost 2 bases and J lost 4 bases. The CDR3 totals 17 residues. Germline CDR1 reads MGHRA; CDR2 reads YSYEKL.

The rearrangement links TRBV9 to TRBJ2-5; 11 positions agree with TRBD2. This CDR3 region has 17 residues. Germline V gene data show CDR1 as SGDLS and CDR2 as YYNGEE. The trim removed 0 bases at V and 3 bases at J, leaving 7 bases unmatched. The DNA for the CDR3 is TGTGCCAGCAGCGTAGGACTAGCGGGAAGGTGGGAAGAGACCCAGTACTTC. It yields the protein CASSVGLAGRWEETQYF.

The chain recombines TRBV27 with TRBJ1-2; possible D gene TRBD1, 5 bases. This CDR3 region has 14 residues. V shed 3 bases and J shed 8 bases, with 16 bases lying between them. CDR1 and CDR2 (germline): MNHEY, SMNVEV (reference sequence). CDR3 in DNA: TGTGCCAGCAGTTTCCGCAGGGTCGGAGAAGGCTACACCTTC. Translated, it gives CASSFRRVGEGYTF.

The chain recombines TRBV11-2 with TRBJ2-1; TRBD2 aligns across 14 bases. The ends lost 1 base at V and 7 bases at J; junction bases unmatched: 6. The CDR3 runs to 17 residues. Germline CDR1 and CDR2: SGHAT and FQNNGV. The CDR3 region has the DNA TGTGCCAGCAGCTTAGCCCCGGGACTAGCGGGAGTTAATGAGCAGTTCTTC. Its protein product is CASSLAPGLAGVNEQFF.